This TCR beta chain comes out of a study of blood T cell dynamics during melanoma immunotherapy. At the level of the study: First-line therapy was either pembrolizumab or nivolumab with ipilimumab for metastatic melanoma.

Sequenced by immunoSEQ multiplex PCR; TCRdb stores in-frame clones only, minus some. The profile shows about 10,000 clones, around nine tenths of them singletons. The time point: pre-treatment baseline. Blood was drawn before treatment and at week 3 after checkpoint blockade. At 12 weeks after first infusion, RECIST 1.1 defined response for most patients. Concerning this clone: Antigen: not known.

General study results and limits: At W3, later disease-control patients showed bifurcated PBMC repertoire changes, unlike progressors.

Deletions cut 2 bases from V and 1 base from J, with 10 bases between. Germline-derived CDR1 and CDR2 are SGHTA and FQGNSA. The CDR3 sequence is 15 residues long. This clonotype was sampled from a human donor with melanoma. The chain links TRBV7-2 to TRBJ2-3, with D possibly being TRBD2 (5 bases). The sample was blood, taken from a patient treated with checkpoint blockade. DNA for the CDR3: TGTGCCAGCAGCTTAAGGCTAGCAGGCACAGATACGCAGTATTTT. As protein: CASSLRLAGTDTQYF.